Presented here are 18 T cell receptor beta chains from one specimen sequenced in a study of blood T cell repertoires in COVID-19. Generated by immunoSEQ multiplex PCR, the TCRdb table keeps only in-frame clones and is missing some. The repertoire includes 350,000 to 400,000 clones, around 89% of them detected once, and 1.2% sits in the top ten. The sequenced sample was PBMCs or T cells enriched from blood (not recorded which). Receptors were obtained from a woman between 18 and 29 years old who had recovered from COVID-19.

This clone was observed a handful of times. CDR3 sequence reads: CASSDGIGAYSYEQYF. The CDR3 DNA follows: TGTGCCAGCAGTGACGGAATAGGGGCTTACTCCTACGAGCAGTACTTC. The chain employs TRBV7-9 and TRBJ2-7; the D gene is possibly TRBD1 (5 bases). Between the trimmed V and J ends, which lost 6 bases and 0 bases, there was a span of 18 bases. The germline gives CDR1 SEHNR, CDR2 FQNEAQ (reference sequence). CDR3 length: 16 amino acids.

V usage is TRBV18 and J usage is TRBJ1-2; the D is unclear. Germline-derived CDR1 and CDR2 are KGHSH and LQKENI. V lost 0 bases and J lost 5, with 16 bases in between. This CDR3 has 16 amino acids. The CDR3, as DNA: TGTGCCAGCTCACCACCGATAGGACCTAGCGAGTATGGCTACACCTTC. This sequence encodes CASSPPIGPSEYGYTF.

In its sample, this clone was seen once. The V call is TRBV9, the J call TRBJ2-1; 10 nucleotides align to TRBD2. The germline CDR1 and CDR2 sequences are SGDLS and YYNGEE. The CDR3 totals 15 residues. Trimming cost V 7 bases and J 15 bases; bases outside gene matches: 19. CDR3 residues: CASGFTGLAGETMFF. The CDR3 DNA reads as TGTGCCAGCGGCTTCACTGGGCTAGCGGGGGAGACTATGTTCTTC.

CDR3 coding DNA: TGTGCCAGCAGCCGAGGGGGCGAGCGGGAAAAACTGTTTTTT. This gives the protein CASSRGGEREKLFF. This rearrangement joins TRBV5-4 to TRBJ1-4; 7 bases fit TRBD1. V lost 4 bases and J lost 8; bases outside the gene matches: 8. The CDR3 is 14 residues long. Looked up from germline, CDR1 is SGHNT and CDR2 is YYREEE (reference sequence).

V is TRBV4-1 and J is TRBJ1-6; D unclear. Germline V CDR1 and CDR2: MGHRA, YSYEKL. The CDR3 has 16 amino acids. V lost 2 bases, J lost 10 bases, and 18 bases lay in between. CDR3 amino acids: CASSQPGGSLGSPLHF. CDR3 nucleotide sequence: TGCGCCAGCAGCCAACCGGGAGGCAGCCTTGGATCACCCCTCCACTTT.

The chain uses TRBV29-1 and TRBJ2-1; D is undetermined. This CDR3 spans 14 amino acids. Trimming took off 5 bases at V and 4 bases at J, with 15 bases between the two ends. CDR1 and CDR2 from the germline V gene are SQVTM and ANQGSEA. The CDR3 spells CSVPKNPEYNEQFF. The CDR3 nucleotides read TGCAGCGTTCCCAAGAACCCCGAGTACAATGAGCAGTTCTTC.

This chain uses TRBV19 with TRBJ2-3; the match to TRBD1 covers 9 bases. V lost 3 bases, J lost 5 bases, and 6 bases stayed unmatched. The CDR3 contains 15 residues. Germline V gene sequence: CDR1 LNHDA, CDR2 SQIVND (reference sequence). The CDR3: CASSIYGTGQDTQYF. Here the CDR3 DNA reads TGTGCCAGTAGTATCTATGGGACAGGGCAAGATACGCAGTATTTT.

This chain joins TRBV7-6 and TRBJ1-6; 8 bases are shared with TRBD1. V lost 5 bases and J lost 8; bases outside the gene matches: 11. Germline V gene data show CDR1 as SGHVS and CDR2 as FNYEAQ. The CDR3 totals 16 residues. The CDR3: CASSSPTGAGDSPLHF. CDR3 coding DNA: TGTGCCAGCAGCAGCCCGACAGGGGCTGGGGATTCACCCCTCCACTTT.

The rearrangement links TRBV7-2 to TRBJ1-5, with D tentatively TRBD1 (5 bases). V lost 1 base to trimming and J lost 0 bases, with 10 bases between them. Germline V gene lookup returns CDR1 SGHTA and CDR2 FQGNSA. This CDR3 contains 16 residues. CDR3: CASSLVSRASNQPQHF. The CDR3 coding sequence is TGTGCCAGCAGCTTAGTAAGCAGGGCTAGCAATCAGCCCCAGCATTTT.

This chain connects TRBV11-2 to TRBJ2-7; TRBD1 matches at 10 bases. The CDR3 is 16 residues long. V shed 2 bases and J 2 bases; nucleotides not matched to a gene: 6. Germline V CDR1 and CDR2: SGHAT, FQNNGV. The CDR3 DNA follows: TGTGCCAGCAGCTTACCAGACAGGGGGCTTACCTACGAGCAGTACTTC. It yields the protein CASSLPDRGLTYEQYF.

V and J are TRBV12-1 and TRBJ1-2; the tabulated D call, TRBD1, remains unverified against the DNA. TRBV12-1 is described as a pseudogene. CDR3 size: 14 residues. CDR3 sequence (DNA): TGTGCCAGCAGGGGTGACAGGGAGGACTATGGCTACACCTTC. Protein product: CASRGDREDYGYTF.

The chain joins TRBV5-1 to TRBJ2-1; D call uncertain. Germline V gene data show CDR1 as SGHRS and CDR2 as YFSETQ. The V end was cut by 4 bases, the J end by 8 bases, with 7 bases between. The CDR3 is made up of 11 amino acids. The CDR3 DNA reads TGCGCCAGCAGCACAGCCGATGAGCAGTTCTTC. Protein product: CASSTADEQFF.

This clone was seen a handful of times. The chain couples TRBV6-5 to TRBJ1-5; the D is unclear. The V end lost 5 bases, the J end lost 0 bases, and 8 bases lay between the germline ends. This CDR3 has 14 residues. Per the germline V gene, CDR1 is MNHEY and CDR2 is SVGAGI. For the CDR3, the DNA is TGTGCCAGCAGTCTTAGCCATAGCAATCAGCCCCAGCATTTT. Translation gives CASSLSHSNQPQHF.

The chain recombines TRBV6-5 with TRBJ1-3, with 10 bases matching TRBD1. This CDR3 is 15 amino acids long. J gave up 2 bases and V 5 bases, and 3 bases lay outside the gene matches. Germline CDR1 is MNHEY and CDR2 is SVGAGI. The CDR3 nucleotides read TGTGCCAGCAGTCTGGGGACAGGGGCTGGAAACACCATATATTTT. This codes for CASSLGTGAGNTIYF.

The chain combines TRBV19 with TRBJ1-2; 10 nucleotides match TRBD1. Germline CDR1 LNHDA, CDR2 SQIVND (reference sequence). Trimming removed 5 bases from V and 7 bases from J; junction bases left unmatched: 7. The CDR3 consists of 14 residues. Here the CDR3 reads CASSVGQGLGGYTF. The DNA for the CDR3 is TGTGCCAGTAGTGTGGGACAGGGGTTAGGTGGCTACACCTTC.

The rearrangement uses TRBV4-1 and TRBJ1-4; 8 positions match TRBD1. This CDR3 is 17 amino acids long. Germline CDR1 MGHRA, CDR2 YSYEKL. J gave up 4 bases and V 1 base, and 8 bases lay outside the gene matches. CDR3 nucleotide sequence: TGCGCCAGCAGCCAAGTCCTAGACAGGGGACTTAATGAAAAACTGTTTTTT. Its translation is CASSQVLDRGLNEKLFF.

This rearrangement joins TRBV2 to TRBJ2-3, with D perhaps TRBD2 (6 bases). This CDR3 is 17 amino acids long. V was clipped by 1 base and J by 0 bases, with 14 bases between them. From germline, CDR1 is SNHLY and CDR2 FYNNEI. In nucleotides, the CDR3 is TGTGCCAGCAGTGAAGGGTGGGGAGGTTCTAGCACAGATACGCAGTATTTT. This codes for CASSEGWGGSSTDTQYF.

This clone appeared a single time. This chain joins TRBV11-2 and TRBJ2-1, with a possible D match to TRBD2 (6 bases). Trimming removed 3 bases at V and 3 bases at J, with 15 bases between. Germline CDR1 SGHAT, CDR2 FQNNGV. The CDR3 spans 16 residues. DNA for the CDR3: TGTGCCAGCAGCTTTCAAAGGGACTCCATCTACAATGAGCAGTTCTTC. This gives the protein CASSFQRDSIYNEQFF.